The 27 T cell receptor beta chains below all came from one sample that was sequenced in a study of vaccination effects on CD4 cells after COVID-19. Sequencing was preceded by expansion of antigen-specific CD4+ T cells with viral peptide pools in the ViraFEST assay. Culture lasted 10 days before CD4+ T cell isolation. Confirmation by PCR established that the person had SARS-CoV-2 infection between March and December 2020. Two doses of BNT162b2 or mRNA-1273 vaccine were administered to participants. The antigens these receptors bind are not known. Assay: immunoSEQ multiplex PCR; the TCRdb copy retains only in-frame clones and omits some. Here the sample spans 11,000 to 15,000 clones, 60% to 85% being singletons. Sequencing used CD4+ T cells from PBMCs cultured with HCoV-NL63 spike peptides, obtained after COVID-19 vaccination. Source of these receptors: a human donor who had a prior SARS-CoV-2 infection.

The DNA for the CDR3 is TGTGCCAGCATTGGTTTGCTAGCGGGATTGGTGCATGAGCAGTTCTTC. Its translation: CASIGLLAGLVHEQFF. The genes are TRBV2 and TRBJ2-1; 9 nucleotides match TRBD2. The CDR3 covers 16 residues. CDR1 SNHLY and CDR2 FYNNEI come from the germline V gene. J gave up 8 bases and V 7 bases, and 15 bases lay outside the gene matches.

The chain combines TRBV2 with TRBJ2-1, with 9 positions matching TRBD2. Trimming at V came to 6 bases and at J to 6 bases, leaving 6 bases not matched to a gene. This CDR3 spans 14 amino acids. Germline assignment: CDR1 SNHLY and CDR2 FYNNEI. The CDR3 DNA reads TGTGCCAGCAGATCCGGGACTAGCCTCAATGAGCAGTTCTTC. Translation: CASRSGTSLNEQFF.

In this sample, this clone turned up once. This sequence joins TRBV7-9 and TRBJ2-3; tentatively, D is TRBD1 or TRBD2 (6 bases each). Trimming stripped 0 bases from V and 1 base from J, with 8 bases between. Germline loops: CDR1 SEHNR, CDR2 FQNEAQ (reference sequence). The length of the CDR3 is 15 residues. This chain's CDR3 is CASSLAGGRTDTQYF. Written as DNA, the CDR3 is TGTGCCAGCAGCTTAGCGGGGGGCCGCACAGATACGCAGTATTTT.

In this sample, this clone turned up a few times. The CDR3 DNA follows: TGTGCCAGCAGCGCAACTAGCGGGAGCTCCTACGAGCAGTACTTC. This encodes CASSATSGSSYEQYF. The V gene is TRBV4-2, the J gene TRBJ2-7, with 11 bases lining up with TRBD2. CDR3 length: 15 amino acids. Germline lookup yields CDR1 LGHNA and CDR2 YNFKEQ. Trimming cost V 5 bases and J 0 bases; bases outside gene matches: 3.

The J gene is TRBJ2-3, the V gene TRBV20-1, with 8 nucleotides matching TRBD2. The CDR3 has 15 amino acids. Germline V gives CDR1 DFQATT, CDR2 SNEGSKA (reference sequence). J lost 2 bases, V lost 3 bases, and 7 bases had no gene match. The CDR3: CSASSTGGFTDTQYF. The DNA for the CDR3 is TGCAGTGCTAGTAGTACGGGGGGGTTCACAGATACGCAGTATTTT.

The chain uses TRBV7-9 and TRBJ2-1, with 9 positions matching TRBD2. Germline V lookup: CDR1 SEHNR, CDR2 FQNEAQ (reference sequence). J lost 9 bases, V lost 2 bases, and 8 bases had no gene match. The CDR3 has 15 residues. CDR3 sequence (DNA): TGTGCCAGCAGCTTAAGTATAGCGGGAGCGGTTGAGCAGTTCTTC. Translating gives CASSLSIAGAVEQFF.

This rearrangement joins TRBV18 to TRBJ2-2, with 7 bases fitting TRBD2. J lost 6 bases, V lost 0 bases, and 10 bases had no gene match. CDR3 length: 17 residues. The germline CDR1 and CDR2 sequences are KGHSH and LQKENI. The CDR3 DNA sequence: TGTGCCAGCTCACCACCGAGGGCTAGCGGATCGGCCGGGGAGCTGTTTTTT. This codes for CASSPPRASGSAGELFF.

The J gene is TRBJ2-5, the V gene TRBV2; TRBD1 aligns across 9 bases. The CDR3 loop spans 14 amino acids. In germline, CDR1 is SNHLY, CDR2 FYNNEI. V was pared by 4 bases and J by 4 bases, with 4 bases of the junction left unmatched. This chain's CDR3 is CASSAMTGGETQYF. CDR3 coding DNA: TGTGCCAGCAGTGCAATGACAGGGGGAGAGACCCAGTACTTC.

The gene calls are TRBV24-1 and TRBJ2-1; 9 bases are a match to TRBD1. Trimming at V came to 4 bases and at J to 9 bases, leaving 9 bases not matched to a gene. The CDR3 is made up of 15 amino acids. Germline CDR1 and CDR2: KGHDR and SFDVKD. The CDR3: CATSDPGTGFREQFF. DNA of the CDR3: TGTGCCACCAGTGACCCCGGGACAGGGTTTCGTGAGCAGTTCTTC.

The chain joins TRBV3-1 (or the pseudogene TRBV3-2) to TRBJ2-3, with TRBD2 matching over 9 bases. Trimming took 3 bases from V and 5 from J; bases not matched to a gene: 6. Germline V gene sequence: CDR1 LGHDT, CDR2 YNNKEL (reference sequence). The CDR3 is 15 amino acids. Here the CDR3 reads CASSQRRGGRDTQYF. As DNA, the CDR3 is TGTGCCAGCAGCCAGAGGCGGGGGGGCCGAGATACGCAGTATTTT.

The chain uses TRBV6-5 and TRBJ2-5; D is undetermined. The CDR3 consists of 13 residues. CDR1 is MNHEY, CDR2 SVGAGI, per germline. Trimming took off 8 bases at V and 1 base at J, with 11 bases between the two ends. The CDR3 sequence is CASEQRSQETQYF. The CDR3 DNA reads TGTGCCAGCGAGCAGAGGTCCCAAGAGACCCAGTACTTC.

The chain joins TRBV11-3 to TRBJ2-2; D perhaps matches TRBD1 (5 bases). CDR3 length: 15 residues. Germline V gene data show CDR1 as SGHNT and CDR2 as YENEEA. V dropped 1 base and J dropped 1 base, with 7 bases sitting between them. CDR3 sequence: CASSLVTGNTGELFF. CDR3 in DNA: TGTGCCAGCAGCTTAGTAACAGGGAACACCGGGGAGCTGTTTTTT.

This chain links TRBV5-1 with TRBJ2-3; no reliable D call. This CDR3 is 14 amino acids long. V was clipped by 4 bases and J by 2 bases, with 11 bases between them. Germline V gene lookup returns CDR1 SGHRS and CDR2 YFSETQ. The CDR3 is CASSPWTTTDTQYF. The CDR3 DNA is TGCGCCAGCAGCCCGTGGACCACCACAGATACGCAGTATTTT. Complete variable domain (other parts from reference TRBV5-1 and TRBJ2-3): KAGVTQTPRYLIKTRGQQVTLSCSPISGHRSVSWYQQTPGQGLQFLFEYFSETQRNKGNFPGRFSGRQFSNSRSEMNVSTLELGDSALYLCASSPWTTTDTQYFGPGTRLTVL.

The chain has TRBV5-4 and TRBJ1-1, with D unresolved. V lost 4 bases, J lost 2 bases, and 6 bases lay in between. CDR1 SGHNT and CDR2 YYREEE come from the germline V gene (reference sequence). The CDR3 is made up of 12 amino acids. The DNA for the CDR3 is TGTGCCAGCAGCCATAGAAACACTGAAGCTTTCTTT. Its translation is CASSHRNTEAFF.

The chain couples TRBV5-1 to TRBJ2-5; TRBD1 is a possible D gene (5 bases). Germline-derived CDR1 and CDR2 are SGHRS and YFSETQ. This CDR3 spans 14 amino acids. Trimming removed 3 bases from V and 2 bases from J, with 11 bases in between. The CDR3 nucleotides read TGCGCCAGCAGCTACCAGGGATTTCAAGAGACCCAGTACTTC. Protein product: CASSYQGFQETQYF.

The count of this clone is one. The rearrangement joins TRBV6-5 to TRBJ1-1; maybe TRBD1 (5 bases). The CDR3 sequence is 12 residues long. Looked up from germline, CDR1 is MNHEY and CDR2 is SVGAGI. V dropped 8 bases and J dropped 13 bases, with 20 bases sitting between them. DNA of the CDR3: TGTGCCAGCGAAGGGGCAAAGGGAAAATTTTTCTTT. It encodes CASEGAKGKFFF.

The chain couples TRBV4-3 to TRBJ1-6; D is uncertain. CDR3 length: 14 residues. V lost 3 bases and J 9 bases, leaving 12 bases between the germline ends. Germline-derived CDR1 and CDR2 are LGHNA and YSLEER. CDR3 sequence (DNA): TGCGCCAGCAGCCAGCAGACCGGAATTTCACCCCTCCACTTT. Translating gives CASSQQTGISPLHF.

The CDR3 loop reads CASRPLAGGYNEQFF. Here the CDR3 DNA reads TGTGCCAGCAGACCCTTAGCGGGAGGCTACAATGAGCAGTTCTTC. The V call is TRBV7-8, the J call TRBJ2-1; TRBD2 matches at 10 bases. The CDR3 loop spans 15 amino acids. CDR1 is SGHVS and CDR2 is FQNEAQ in the germline V gene. The V and J ends lost 6 bases and 3 bases, in that order; junction bases with no gene match: 5.

The chain recombines TRBV5-1 with TRBJ1-6; 8 positions match TRBD1. V was clipped by 4 bases and J by 8 bases; unmatched bases: 8. Looked up from germline, CDR1 is SGHRS and CDR2 is YFSETQ. The CDR3 is 15 amino acids. The CDR3 spells CASSARQGRDSPLHF. The CDR3 DNA sequence: TGCGCCAGCAGCGCCCGACAGGGGCGGGATTCACCCCTCCACTTT.

The genes are TRBV28 and TRBJ2-2; D ambiguous. CDR3 length: 12 residues. V lost 7 bases, J lost 8 bases, and 11 bases lay in between. Per the germline V gene, CDR1 is MDHEN and CDR2 is SYDVKM. The CDR3 here is CASKYATGELFF. Written as DNA, the CDR3 is TGTGCCAGCAAGTACGCGACTGGGGAGCTGTTTTTT.

V gene TRBV18 combines with J gene TRBJ1-5, with D possibly being TRBD1 (6 bases). V gave up 6 bases and J gave up 3 bases, with 18 bases separating them. CDR3 length: 16 residues. Germline CDR1 KGHSH, CDR2 LQKENI. The CDR3 here is CASSLRGGGHNQPQHF. CDR3 in DNA: TGTGCCAGCTCCCTCCGGGGCGGGGGACACAATCAGCCCCAGCATTTT.

The V call is TRBV19, the J call TRBJ2-3; TRBD2 aligns across 8 bases. Germline V lookup: CDR1 LNHDA, CDR2 SQIVND (reference sequence). After removal of 6 bases from V and 6 bases from J, the junction contained 11 bases not matched to a gene. The CDR3 covers 15 residues. The CDR3 sequence: CASSTSGSSGDTQYF. The CDR3 nucleotides are TGTGCCAGTAGCACCAGCGGGAGTAGTGGGGATACGCAGTATTTT.

This rearrangement joins TRBV7-9 to TRBJ2-5; 7 nucleotides agree with TRBD1. The CDR3 extends over 15 amino acids. Trimming cost V 2 bases and J 5 bases; bases outside gene matches: 8. Germline-derived CDR1 and CDR2 are SEHNR and FQNEAQ (reference sequence). The CDR3 loop is CASSLHTGVWETQYF. The DNA of the CDR3 is TGTGCCAGCAGCTTACATACAGGGGTTTGGGAGACCCAGTACTTC.

V is TRBV19 and J is TRBJ2-7; the D gene could be TRBD1 or TRBD2 (6 bases each). The CDR3 contains 14 residues. V was cut by 5 bases and J by 2 bases, with 13 bases left in between. CDR1 and CDR2 from the germline V gene are LNHDA and SQIVND (reference sequence). CDR3 region: CASSEGGAAYEQYF. CDR3 sequence (DNA): TGTGCCAGTAGTGAGGGGGGAGCGGCCTACGAGCAGTACTTC.

The rearrangement links TRBV2 to TRBJ1-2, with D uncertain. Trimming stripped 6 bases from V and 4 bases from J, with 3 bases between. The CDR3 length is 10 residues. The germline gives CDR1 SNHLY, CDR2 FYNNEI. CDR3 loop: CASRPYGYTF. CDR3 sequence (DNA): TGTGCCAGCAGACCCTATGGCTACACCTTC.

The CDR3 spells CASSEPGLAEEQYF. Written as DNA, the CDR3 is TGCGCCAGCAGCGAACCGGGACTAGCAGAGGAGCAGTACTTC. The genes are TRBV5-1 and TRBJ2-7, with 9 bases fitting TRBD2. This CDR3 comprises 14 residues. V lost 4 bases to trimming and J lost 7 bases; unmatched junction nucleotides: 9. Germline V gene data show CDR1 as SGHRS and CDR2 as YFSETQ.

This chain links TRBV6-5 with TRBJ1-2; D remains ambiguous. With 6 bases removed from V and 0 bases from J, the gap between germline ends came to 5 bases. Germline V gene lookup returns CDR1 MNHEY and CDR2 SVGAGI. The CDR3 consists of 12 residues. CDR3: CASSLTNYGYTF. The CDR3 DNA follows: TGTGCCAGCAGCCTGACTAACTATGGCTACACCTTC.